One sample yielded the 31 T cell receptor beta chains listed below, sequenced in a study of blood T cell repertoires in COVID-19. The method was immunoSEQ multiplex PCR; TCRdb's version includes in-frame clones alone and lacks a portion of them. The sample consists of 250,000 to 350,000 clones, 80% to 90% of them appearing once. What was sequenced was peripheral blood. The receptors were sampled from a woman younger than 45 with active or convalescent COVID-19.

This CDR3 is CASSYTRNPGGEQYF. CDR3 nucleotides: TGTGCCAGTAGCTATACCCGGAACCCGGGGGGCGAGCAGTACTTC. The chain employs TRBV19 and TRBJ2-7; 7 bases are shared with TRBD2. CDR1 and CDR2 (germline): LNHDA, SQIVND (reference sequence). V dropped 6 bases and J dropped 6; count of bases not matched to a gene: 14. The CDR3 runs to 15 residues.

This chain connects TRBV12-3 or TRBV12-4 to TRBJ2-2; D unclear. This CDR3 region has 12 residues. The V gene lost 4 bases and the J gene lost 4 bases, with 4 bases spanning the gap. CDR3 residues: CASSSVTGELFF. CDR3 bases: TGTGCCAGCAGTTCGGTCACCGGGGAGCTGTTTTTT.

This chain uses TRBV5-8 with TRBJ1-6, with TRBD1 matching 7 bases. The CDR3 is made up of 15 amino acids. Losses at the gene ends were 3 bases for V and 6 bases for J; bases not matched to a gene: 6. Germline loops: CDR1 SGHTS, CDR2 YDEGEE. CDR3 sequence (DNA): TGTGCCAGCAGCTCCCGGGACAGCTTTAATTCACCCCTCCACTTT. It specifies CASSSRDSFNSPLHF.

The V and J genes are TRBV3-1 (or the pseudogene TRBV3-2) and TRBJ2-7; D gene unclear. CDR1 and CDR2 (germline): LGHDT, YNNKEL (reference sequence). The ends were cut back, 4 bases at V and 4 bases at J, with 5 bases in the middle. The CDR3 totals 11 residues. The CDR3 here is CASSLQYEQYF. As DNA, the CDR3 is TGTGCCAGCAGCCTTCAATACGAGCAGTACTTC.

The chain carries TRBV21-1 and TRBJ2-5; whether TRBD1, the table's D call, matches the DNA was not checked. TRBV21-1 is tagged as a pseudogene. The length of the CDR3 is 18 residues. The DNA for the CDR3 is TGTGCCAGCAGCACAAATGGCAGGACAGGGGACCCACAAGAGACCCAGTACTTC. It yields the protein CASSTNGRTGDPQETQYF.

This clone was picked up one time. The V gene is TRBV7-9, the J gene TRBJ2-7; the match to TRBD1 covers 10 bases. Per the germline V gene, CDR1 is SEHNR and CDR2 is FQNEAQ (reference sequence). This CDR3 is 13 amino acids long. V was clipped by 5 bases and J by 4 bases; unmatched bases: 2. The CDR3 nucleotides are TGTGCCAGCAGCAAGGACAGGGGGTACGAGCAGTACTTC. This codes for CASSKDRGYEQYF.

CDR3 sequence reads: CASSRLEGGGYTF. DNA of the CDR3: TGTGCCAGCAGCCGATTGGAAGGGGGTGGCTACACCTTC. The chain couples TRBV6-6 to TRBJ1-2; TRBD1 is a possible D gene (6 bases). CDR1 is MNHNY, CDR2 SVGAGI, per germline (reference sequence). This CDR3 region has 13 residues. Trimming pared 6 bases from V and 7 bases from J, leaving 15 bases between.

This clone has just one count. The rearrangement uses TRBV19 and TRBJ1-5; D perhaps matches TRBD1 (5 bases). The CDR3 has 16 amino acids. V was shortened by 9 bases and J by 1 base, with 19 bases between the two germline ends. Germline V gene sequence: CDR1 LNHDA, CDR2 SQIVND (reference sequence). The CDR3 coding sequence is TGTGCCAGCCTCCCAGGGCGGCCCGGGAGCAATCAGCCCCAGCATTTT. Amino acid sequence: CASLPGRPGSNQPQHF.

The rearrangement uses TRBV19 and TRBJ1-1; no reliable D call. Trimming left V 6 bases short and J 1 base short, with 9 bases between. Germline loops: CDR1 LNHDA, CDR2 SQIVND (reference sequence). CDR3 size: 13 residues. The CDR3 sequence is CASSEASNTEAFF. The CDR3 DNA follows: TGTGCCAGTAGCGAGGCTTCGAACACTGAAGCTTTCTTT.

The chain recombines TRBV7-2 with TRBJ1-2; 11 positions agree with TRBD1. This CDR3 region has 16 residues. CDR1 is SGHTA and CDR2 is FQGNSA in the germline V gene. V dropped 5 bases and J dropped 0; count of bases not matched to a gene: 5. CDR3 DNA sequence: TGTGCCAGCAGCAAGGACAGGGGGCCTGCTAACTATGGCTACACCTTC. This gives the protein CASSKDRGPANYGYTF.

V usage is TRBV27 and J usage is TRBJ1-1; weak D call: TRBD1 (5 bases). The CDR3 covers 16 residues. Trimming cost V 0 bases and J 1 base, with 12 bases left between them. CDR1 MNHEY and CDR2 SMNVEV come from the germline V gene (reference sequence). CDR3 residues: CASSLSWTSQNTEAFF. The CDR3 DNA reads as TGTGCCAGCAGTTTATCGTGGACATCACAGAACACTGAAGCTTTCTTT.

The V gene is TRBV6-2 or TRBV6-3, the J gene TRBJ1-6; 8 bases agree with TRBD1. There are 15 residues in the CDR3. Per the germline V gene, CDR1 is MNHEY and CDR2 is SVGEGT. J lost 8 bases, V lost 4 bases, and 7 bases had no gene match. The DNA of the CDR3 is TGTGCCAGCAGTTCCCAGGGGGCCCGATATTCACCCCTCCACTTT. Translating it yields CASSSQGARYSPLHF.

This chain uses TRBV28 with TRBJ1-3; no reliable D call. The V gene's germline CDR1 is MDHEN and CDR2 SYDVKM. V was pared by 5 bases and J by 1 base, with 15 bases between. The CDR3 has 16 residues. The CDR3 DNA is TGTGCCAGCAGTCTCGCCGACACTTCGTCTGGAAACACCATATATTTT. Translated: CASSLADTSSGNTIYF. The full variable domain, rest sourced from reference TRBV28 and TRBJ1-3, is DVKVTQSSRYLVKRTGEKVFLECVQDMDHENMFWYRQDPGLGLRLIYFSYDVKMKEKGDIPEGYSVSREKKERFSLILESASTNQTSMYLCASSLADTSSGNTIYFGEGSWLTVV.

The CDR3 loop is CASSTPRTGQDEKLFF. In DNA form, the CDR3 reads TGTGCCAGCAGCACACCCCGGACAGGGCAGGATGAAAAACTGTTTTTT. V is TRBV21-1 and J is TRBJ1-4; the table calls TRBD1, which could not be checked here. TRBV21-1 has pseudogene status. This CDR3 region has 16 residues.

The chain joins TRBV30 to TRBJ1-2; 7 nucleotides agree with TRBD1. The J segment lost 8 bases and the V segment lost 2 bases, leaving 2 bases of the junction unmatched. CDR3 size: 11 residues. Per the germline V gene, CDR1 is GTSNPN and CDR2 is SVGIG (reference sequence). CDR3 protein: CAWSRQGGYTF. CDR3 sequence (DNA): TGTGCCTGGAGTCGACAGGGCGGCTACACCTTC.

The V call is TRBV4-3, the J call TRBJ1-1; weak D call: TRBD1 (5 bases). Trimming pared 4 bases from V and 1 base from J, leaving 16 bases between. The germline gives CDR1 LGHNA, CDR2 YSLEER. This CDR3 has 16 residues. This CDR3 is CASSPHPDSTNTEAFF. In DNA form, the CDR3 reads TGCGCCAGCAGCCCTCACCCCGACAGTACGAACACTGAAGCTTTCTTT.

The rearrangement joins TRBV18 to TRBJ1-2; 10 bases fit TRBD1. Germline loops: CDR1 KGHSH, CDR2 LQKENI. This CDR3 has 16 amino acids. Losses at the gene ends were 3 bases for V and 7 bases for J; bases not matched to a gene: 11. The CDR3 region has the DNA TGTGCCAGCTCACCCCAGAGGGACAGGGGACGGGCTGGCTACACCTTC. Translation: CASSPQRDRGRAGYTF.

The chain carries TRBV25-1 and TRBJ1-6, with D possibly being TRBD1 (6 bases). The CDR3 is made up of 13 amino acids. V was pared by 4 bases and J by 9 bases, with 10 bases between. The germline CDR1 and CDR2 sequences are MGHDK and SYGVNS. This CDR3 reads CASSGGGGSPLHF. CDR3 bases: TGTGCCAGCAGTGGTGGGGGCGGTTCACCCCTCCACTTT.

This chain connects TRBV7-2 to TRBJ1-2; 7 nucleotides agree with TRBD1. This CDR3 has 14 residues. CDR1 is SGHTA, CDR2 FQGNSA, per germline. After removal of 4 bases from V and 6 bases from J, the junction contained 8 bases not matched to a gene. CDR3 DNA: TGTGCCAGCAGCTCATCGACAGGGTTCAATGGCTACACCTTC. As protein: CASSSSTGFNGYTF.

V gene TRBV24-1 combines with J gene TRBJ1-1; TRBD1 agrees at 7 bases. Germline CDR1 and CDR2: KGHDR and SFDVKD. Losses at the gene ends were 3 bases for V and 2 bases for J; bases not matched to a gene: 5. The CDR3 sequence is 15 residues long. The CDR3 spells CATSDGDSFNTEAFF. The CDR3 nucleotides read TGTGCCACCAGTGATGGGGACAGCTTTAACACTGAAGCTTTCTTT.

The gene calls are TRBV28 and TRBJ1-2; D is possibly TRBD1 (5 bases). The length of the CDR3 is 13 residues. With 6 bases removed from V and 4 bases from J, the gap between germline ends came to 12 bases. Germline CDR1 is MDHEN and CDR2 is SYDVKM. The CDR3 sequence: CASSPAGSYGYTF. The CDR3 DNA reads TGTGCCAGCAGCCCCGCAGGGTCCTATGGCTACACCTTC.

The chain employs TRBV7-8 and TRBJ2-5, with D possibly matching TRBD2 (7 bases). Trimming took off 5 bases at V and 1 base at J, with 17 bases between the two ends. The CDR3 has 16 amino acids. Per germline, CDR1 SGHVS and CDR2 FQNEAQ. Written as DNA, the CDR3 is TGTGCCAGCAGCCCCGCGGGGGCCCCATTCCAAGAGACCCAGTACTTC. Encoded protein: CASSPAGAPFQETQYF.

V and J are TRBV2 and TRBJ2-3; 13 nucleotides match TRBD2. This CDR3 comprises 15 residues. Germline CDR1 and CDR2: SNHLY and FYNNEI. Trimming cost V 6 bases and J 2 bases; bases outside gene matches: 2. The CDR3 region is CASSGLAGVTDTQYF. For the CDR3, the DNA is TGTGCCAGCAGCGGACTAGCGGGGGTCACAGATACGCAGTATTTT.

J is TRBJ1-2 and V is TRBV11-2, with 7 bases lining up with TRBD1. The germline CDR1 and CDR2 sequences are SGHAT and FQNNGV. The length of the CDR3 is 13 residues. V shed 4 bases, J shed 5 bases, and the junction held 4 bases outside the gene matches. The CDR3 sequence is CASSSGQFYGYTF. CDR3 DNA: TGTGCCAGCAGCTCGGGACAGTTTTATGGCTACACCTTC.

CDR3 sequence (DNA): TGCGCCAGCAGCCCCAACTACAATGAGCAGTTCTTC. Its protein product is CASSPNYNEQFF. The chain carries TRBV5-1 and TRBJ2-1; unclear D gene. Trimming removed 4 bases at V and 3 bases at J, with 5 bases between. Germline-derived CDR1 and CDR2 are SGHRS and YFSETQ. This CDR3 has 12 amino acids. The variable domain in full, with the rest retrieved from reference TRBV5-1 and TRBJ2-1, is KAGVTQTPRYLIKTRGQQVTLSCSPISGHRSVSWYQQTPGQGLQFLFEYFSETQRNKGNFPGRFSGRQFSNSRSEMNVSTLELGDSALYLCASSPNYNEQFFGPGTRLTVL.

The genes are TRBV9 and TRBJ1-2; D ambiguous. V was trimmed by 4 bases and J by 3 bases, leaving 19 bases between them. The CDR3 totals 16 residues. Germline loops: CDR1 SGDLS, CDR2 YYNGEE. The CDR3 is CASSSRRRASDYGYTF. In DNA, the CDR3 is TGTGCCAGCAGCTCAAGACGGAGAGCTAGTGACTATGGCTACACCTTC.

The gene calls are TRBV2 and TRBJ1-3; unclear D gene. The ends were cut back, 7 bases at V and 0 bases at J, with 7 bases in the middle. The CDR3 spans 13 residues. CDR1 SNHLY and CDR2 FYNNEI come from the germline V gene. The CDR3 spells CASKSFSGNTIYF. The DNA of the CDR3 is TGTGCCAGCAAGAGTTTCTCTGGAAACACCATATATTTT. Supplemented by reference TRBV2 and TRBJ1-3, the full variable domain reads EPEVTQTPSHQVTQMGQEVILRCVPISNHLYFYWYRQILGQKVEFLVSFYNNEISEKSEIFDDQFSVERPDGSNFTLKIRSTKLEDSAMYFCASKSFSGNTIYFGEGSWLTVV.

The chain links TRBV19 to TRBJ1-1; no firm D call. The CDR3 runs to 10 residues. Looked up from germline, CDR1 is LNHDA and CDR2 is SQIVND (reference sequence). Trimming removed 8 bases from V and 5 bases from J, with 6 bases in between. The CDR3 sequence: CASRGTEAFF. CDR3 DNA sequence: TGTGCCAGTCGAGGGACTGAAGCTTTCTTT.

This sequence joins TRBV18 and TRBJ2-1, with D perhaps matching TRBD2 (5 bases). Trimming cost V 2 bases and J 7 bases, with 15 bases left between them. Germline V CDR1 and CDR2: KGHSH, LQKENI. CDR3 length: 15 amino acids. The CDR3 region has the DNA TGTGCCAGCTCACCAGAGGGCTCCTTTACAAATGAGCAGTTCTTC. It codes for CASSPEGSFTNEQFF.

The chain joins TRBV6-6 to TRBJ2-1; TRBD2 matches at 7 bases. The CDR3 covers 14 residues. The junction had 7 bases not matched to a gene; V was cut back by 6 bases and J by 5 bases. Germline V gene lookup returns CDR1 MNHNY and CDR2 SVGAGI (reference sequence). The DNA of the CDR3 is TGTGCCAGCAGGCCGGGGGGTCCACACAATGAGCAGTTCTTC. Protein: CASRPGGPHNEQFF.

The rearrangement uses TRBV7-2 and TRBJ2-7; D not certain. In germline, CDR1 is SGHTA, CDR2 FQGNSA. Trimming cost V 4 bases and J 7 bases, with 20 bases left between them. This CDR3 spans 15 amino acids. The CDR3, as DNA: TGTGCCAGCAGCTCCTCCGTAACGTCCTCTGAGGAGCAGTACTTC. Translated: CASSSSVTSSEEQYF.